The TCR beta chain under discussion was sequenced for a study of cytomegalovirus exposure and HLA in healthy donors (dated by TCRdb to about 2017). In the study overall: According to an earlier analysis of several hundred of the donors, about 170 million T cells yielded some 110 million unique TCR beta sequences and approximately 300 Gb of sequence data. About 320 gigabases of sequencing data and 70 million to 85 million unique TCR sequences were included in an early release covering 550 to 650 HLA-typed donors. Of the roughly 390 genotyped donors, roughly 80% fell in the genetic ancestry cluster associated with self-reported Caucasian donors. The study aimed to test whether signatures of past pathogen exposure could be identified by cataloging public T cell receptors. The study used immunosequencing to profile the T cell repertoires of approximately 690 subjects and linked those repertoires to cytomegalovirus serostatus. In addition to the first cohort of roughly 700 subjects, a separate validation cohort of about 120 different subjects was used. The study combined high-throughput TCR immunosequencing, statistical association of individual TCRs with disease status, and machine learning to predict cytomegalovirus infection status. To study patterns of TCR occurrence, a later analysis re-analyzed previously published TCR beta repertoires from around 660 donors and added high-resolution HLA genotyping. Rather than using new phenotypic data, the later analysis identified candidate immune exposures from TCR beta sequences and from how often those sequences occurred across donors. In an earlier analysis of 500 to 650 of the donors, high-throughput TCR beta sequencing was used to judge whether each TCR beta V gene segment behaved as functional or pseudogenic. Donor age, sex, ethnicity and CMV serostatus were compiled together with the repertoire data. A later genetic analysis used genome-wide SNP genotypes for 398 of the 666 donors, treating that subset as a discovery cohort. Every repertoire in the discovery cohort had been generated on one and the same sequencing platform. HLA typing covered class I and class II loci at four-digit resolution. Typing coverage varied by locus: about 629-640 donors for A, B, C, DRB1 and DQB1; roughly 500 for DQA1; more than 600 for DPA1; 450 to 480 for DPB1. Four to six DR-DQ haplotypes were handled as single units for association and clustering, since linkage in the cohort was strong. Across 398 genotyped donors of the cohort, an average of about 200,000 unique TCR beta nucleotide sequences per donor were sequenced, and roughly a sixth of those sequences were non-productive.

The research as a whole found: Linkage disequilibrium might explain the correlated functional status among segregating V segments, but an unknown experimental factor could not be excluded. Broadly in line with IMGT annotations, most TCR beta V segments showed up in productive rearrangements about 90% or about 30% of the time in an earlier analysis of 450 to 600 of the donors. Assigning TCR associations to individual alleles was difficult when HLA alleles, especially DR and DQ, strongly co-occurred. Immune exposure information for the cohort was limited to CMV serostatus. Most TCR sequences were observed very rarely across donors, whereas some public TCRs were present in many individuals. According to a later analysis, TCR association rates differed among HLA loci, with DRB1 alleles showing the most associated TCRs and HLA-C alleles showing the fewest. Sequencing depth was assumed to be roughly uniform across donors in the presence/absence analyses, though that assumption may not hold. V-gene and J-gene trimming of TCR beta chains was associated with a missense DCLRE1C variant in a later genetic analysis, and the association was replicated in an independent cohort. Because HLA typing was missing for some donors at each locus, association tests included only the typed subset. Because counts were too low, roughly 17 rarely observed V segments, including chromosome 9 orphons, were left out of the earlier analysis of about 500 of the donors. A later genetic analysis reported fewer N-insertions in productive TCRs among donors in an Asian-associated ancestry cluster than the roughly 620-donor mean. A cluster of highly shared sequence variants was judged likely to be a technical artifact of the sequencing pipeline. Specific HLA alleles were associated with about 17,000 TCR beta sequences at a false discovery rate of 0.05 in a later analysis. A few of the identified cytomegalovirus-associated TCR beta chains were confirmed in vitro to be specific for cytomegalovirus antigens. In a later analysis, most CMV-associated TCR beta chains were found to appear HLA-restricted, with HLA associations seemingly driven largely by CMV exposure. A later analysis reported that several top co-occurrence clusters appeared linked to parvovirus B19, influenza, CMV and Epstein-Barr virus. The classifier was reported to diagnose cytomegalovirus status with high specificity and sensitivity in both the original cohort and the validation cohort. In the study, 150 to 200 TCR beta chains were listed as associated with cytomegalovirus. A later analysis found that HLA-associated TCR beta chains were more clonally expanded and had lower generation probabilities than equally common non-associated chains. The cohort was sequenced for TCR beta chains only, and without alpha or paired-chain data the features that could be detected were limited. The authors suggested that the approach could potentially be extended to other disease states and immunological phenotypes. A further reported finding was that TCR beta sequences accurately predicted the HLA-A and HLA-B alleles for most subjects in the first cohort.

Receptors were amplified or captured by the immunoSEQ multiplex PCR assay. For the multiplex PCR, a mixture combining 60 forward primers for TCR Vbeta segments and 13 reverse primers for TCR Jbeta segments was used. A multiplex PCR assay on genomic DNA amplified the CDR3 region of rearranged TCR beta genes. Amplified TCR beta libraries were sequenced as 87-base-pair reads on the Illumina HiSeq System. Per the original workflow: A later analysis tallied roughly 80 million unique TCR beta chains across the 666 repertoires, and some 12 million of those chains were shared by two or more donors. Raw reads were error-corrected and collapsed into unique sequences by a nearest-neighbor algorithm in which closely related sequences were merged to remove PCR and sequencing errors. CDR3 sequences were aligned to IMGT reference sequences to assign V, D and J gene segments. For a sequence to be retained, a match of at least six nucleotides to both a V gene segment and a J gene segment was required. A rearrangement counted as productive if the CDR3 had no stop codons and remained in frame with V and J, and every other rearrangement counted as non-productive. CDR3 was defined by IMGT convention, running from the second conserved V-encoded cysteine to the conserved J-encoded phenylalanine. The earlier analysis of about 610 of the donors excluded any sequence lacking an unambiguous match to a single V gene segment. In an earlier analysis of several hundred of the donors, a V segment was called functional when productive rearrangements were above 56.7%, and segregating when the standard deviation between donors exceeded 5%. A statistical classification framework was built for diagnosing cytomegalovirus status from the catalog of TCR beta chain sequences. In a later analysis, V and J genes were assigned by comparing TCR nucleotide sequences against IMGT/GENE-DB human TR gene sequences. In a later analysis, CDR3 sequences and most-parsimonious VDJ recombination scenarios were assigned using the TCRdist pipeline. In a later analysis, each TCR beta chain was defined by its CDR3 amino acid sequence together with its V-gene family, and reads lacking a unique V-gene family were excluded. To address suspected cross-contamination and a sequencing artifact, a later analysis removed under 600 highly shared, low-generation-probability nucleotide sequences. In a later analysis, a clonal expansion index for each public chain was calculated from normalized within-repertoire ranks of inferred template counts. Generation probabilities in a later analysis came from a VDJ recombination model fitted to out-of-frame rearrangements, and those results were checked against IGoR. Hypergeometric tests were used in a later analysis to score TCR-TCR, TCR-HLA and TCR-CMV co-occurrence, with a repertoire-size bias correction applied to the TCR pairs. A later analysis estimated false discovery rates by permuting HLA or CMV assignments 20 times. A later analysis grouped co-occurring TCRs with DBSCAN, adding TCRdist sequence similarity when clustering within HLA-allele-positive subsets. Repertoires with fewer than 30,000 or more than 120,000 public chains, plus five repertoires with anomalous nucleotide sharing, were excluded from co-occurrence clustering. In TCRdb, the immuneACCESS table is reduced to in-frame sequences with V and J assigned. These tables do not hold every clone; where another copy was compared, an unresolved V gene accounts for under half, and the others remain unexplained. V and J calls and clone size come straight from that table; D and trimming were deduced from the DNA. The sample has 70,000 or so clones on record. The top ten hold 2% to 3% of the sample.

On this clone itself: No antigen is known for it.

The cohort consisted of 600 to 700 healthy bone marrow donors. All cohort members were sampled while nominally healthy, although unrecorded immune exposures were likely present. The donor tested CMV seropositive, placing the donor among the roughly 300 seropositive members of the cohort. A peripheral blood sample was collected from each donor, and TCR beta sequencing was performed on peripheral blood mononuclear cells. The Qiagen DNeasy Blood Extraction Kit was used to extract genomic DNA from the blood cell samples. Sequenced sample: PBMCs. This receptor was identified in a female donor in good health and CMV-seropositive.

CDR3 reads: CASSDQGTGNTIYF. The bases are TGTGCCAGCAGTGATCAGGGGACCGGAAACACCATATATTTT. The chain couples TRBV6-1 to TRBJ1-3, and perhaps TRBD1 as D gene, on 6 matching bases. The CDR3 holds 14 amino acids from the cysteine to the phenylalanine. Only CDR3 DNA remains: 42 bases, in frame from the first base. Trimming removed 3 bases from V and 4 bases from J, leaving 10 bases between the germline ends. CDR1 is given as MNHNS and CDR2 as SASEGT, both from the germline V gene.